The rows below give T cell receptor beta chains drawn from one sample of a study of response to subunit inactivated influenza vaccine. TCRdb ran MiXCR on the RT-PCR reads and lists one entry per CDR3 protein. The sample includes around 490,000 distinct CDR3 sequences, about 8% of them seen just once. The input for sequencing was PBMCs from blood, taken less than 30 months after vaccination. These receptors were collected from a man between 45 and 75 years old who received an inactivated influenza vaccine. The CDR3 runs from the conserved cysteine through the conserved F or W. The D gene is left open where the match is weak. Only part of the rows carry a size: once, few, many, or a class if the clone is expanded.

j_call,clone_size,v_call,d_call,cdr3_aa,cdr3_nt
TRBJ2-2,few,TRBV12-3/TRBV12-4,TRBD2,CASGPGLEKTGELFF,TGTGCCAGCGGTCCGGGACTAGAGAAAACCGGGGAGCTGTTTTTT
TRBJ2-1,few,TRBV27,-,CASSFLGGGHEQFF,TGTGCCAGCAGTTTCCTGGGAGGGGGGCATGAGCAGTTCTTC
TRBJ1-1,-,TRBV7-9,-,CASSLAGSLNTEAFF,TGTGCCAGCAGCTTAGCAGGCAGCTTGAACACTGAAGCTTTCTTT
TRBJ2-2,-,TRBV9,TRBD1,CASSAKGFWDRVTGELFF,TGTGCCAGCAGCGCGAAGGGGTTCTGGGACAGGGTAACCGGGGAGCTGTTTTTT
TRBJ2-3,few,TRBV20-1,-,CSATKDRTDTQYF,TGCAGTGCTACCAAAGACAGAACAGATACGCAGTATTTT
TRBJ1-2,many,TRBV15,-,CATSRTPGSSYGYTF,TGTGCCACCAGCAGGACACCAGGTTCCAGCTATGGCTACACCTTC
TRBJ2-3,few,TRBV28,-,CASRYGGAADDTQYF,TGTGCCAGCAGATACGGGGGCGCTGCCGACGATACGCAGTATTTT
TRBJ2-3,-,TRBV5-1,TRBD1,CASSSGQGDTQYF,TGCGCCAGCAGCTCCGGACAGGGTGATACGCAGTATTTT
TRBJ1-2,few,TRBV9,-,CASSVQDGFYGYTF,TGTGCCAGCAGCGTACAGGACGGATTCTATGGCTACACCTTC
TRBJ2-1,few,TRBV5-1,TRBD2,CASSLDPTGGPYNEQFF,TGCGCCAGCAGCCTGGACCCCACGGGAGGGCCCTACAATGAGCAGTTCTTC
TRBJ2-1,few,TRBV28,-,CASSPSQDRNNEQFF,TGTGCCAGCAGTCCCAGTCAGGACCGCAACAATGAGCAGTTCTTC
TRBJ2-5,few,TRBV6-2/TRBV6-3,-,CASSSSWGALETQYF,TGTGCCAGCAGCTCATCGTGGGGGGCGCTTGAGACCCAGTACTTC
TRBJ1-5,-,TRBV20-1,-,CSAQTEGKGPQHF,TGCAGTGCTCAGACTGAGGGCAAAGGGCCCCAGCATTTT
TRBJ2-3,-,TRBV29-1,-,CSVRGLRSTDTQYF,TGCAGCGTTCGCGGACTGCGAAGCACAGATACGCAGTATTTT
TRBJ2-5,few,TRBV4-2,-,CASSRTGTPEETQYF,TGTGCCAGCAGCCGGACCGGGACCCCGGAAGAGACCCAGTACTTC
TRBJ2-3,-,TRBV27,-,CASSPRQQGDTQYF,TGTGCCAGCAGTCCTCGGCAACAAGGGGATACGCAGTATTTT
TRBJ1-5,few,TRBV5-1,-,CASSLGHPNQPQHF,TGCGCCAGCAGCTTGGGGCATCCAAATCAGCCCCAGCATTTT
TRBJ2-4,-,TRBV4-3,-,CASSQDLKGPRDIQYF,TGCGCCAGCAGCCAAGATCTGAAAGGCCCCAGGGACATTCAGTACTTC
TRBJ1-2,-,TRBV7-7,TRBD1,CASSLGDSKTNYGYTF,TGTGCTAGCAGCTTAGGGGACAGCAAAACTAACTATGGCTACACCTTC
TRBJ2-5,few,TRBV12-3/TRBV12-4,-,CASSLLPRGQETQYF,TGTGCCAGCAGTTTACTTCCCCGGGGCCAAGAGACCCAGTACTTC
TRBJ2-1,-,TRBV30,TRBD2,CAWSVGLAGVNEQFF,TGTGCCTGGAGTGTAGGACTAGCGGGAGTAAATGAGCAGTTCTTC
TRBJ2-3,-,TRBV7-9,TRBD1,CASSLEGTEVTDTQYF,TGTGCCAGCAGCTTAGAAGGGACAGAGGTCACAGATACGCAGTATTTT
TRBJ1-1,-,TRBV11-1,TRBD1,CASSLAVDRAAFF,TGTGCCAGCAGCTTAGCGGTGGACAGGGCAGCTTTCTTT
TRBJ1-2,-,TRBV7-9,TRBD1,CASSLVDGTDYGYTF,TGTGCCAGCAGCTTAGTGGACGGGACAGACTATGGCTACACCTTC
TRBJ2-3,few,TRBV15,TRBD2,CATSTPPGGATDTQYF,TGTGCCACCAGCACGCCACCGGGGGGGGCCACAGATACGCAGTATTTT
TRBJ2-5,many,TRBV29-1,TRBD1,CSVGDRRETQYF,TGCAGCGTTGGGGACAGGCGAGAGACCCAGTACTTC
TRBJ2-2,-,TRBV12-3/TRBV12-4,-,CASRSERWSSPAGELFF,TGTGCCAGCAGGTCTGAACGTTGGTCGAGTCCGGCCGGGGAGCTGTTTTTT
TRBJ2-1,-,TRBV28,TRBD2,CASRMKGLAGGPNEQFF,TGTGCCAGCAGAATGAAGGGACTAGCGGGAGGGCCCAATGAGCAGTTCTTC
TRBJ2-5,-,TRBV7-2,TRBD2,CASSLVAGVLETQYF,TGTGCCAGCAGCTTAGTTGCGGGAGTTTTAGAGACCCAGTACTTC
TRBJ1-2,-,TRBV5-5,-,CASSLAYRNYGYTF,TGTGCCAGCAGCTTGGCCTACAGAAACTATGGCTACACCTTC
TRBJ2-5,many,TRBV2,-,CASRERRKETQYF,TGTGCCAGCAGAGAACGACGGAAAGAGACCCAGTACTTC
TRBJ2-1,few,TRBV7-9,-,CASSLYTPEQFF,TGTGCCAGCAGCCTGTATACCCCTGAGCAGTTCTTC
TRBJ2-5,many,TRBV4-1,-,CASSQGVRDQETQYF,TGCGCCAGCAGCCAAGGAGTCCGAGACCAAGAGACCCAGTACTTC
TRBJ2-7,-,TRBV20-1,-,CSARFSNYEQYF,TGCAGTGCTAGGTTTAGCAACTACGAGCAGTACTTC
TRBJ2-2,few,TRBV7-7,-,CASSLEGGVAGELFF,TGTGCTAGCAGCTTAGAAGGTGGGGTCGCCGGGGAGCTGTTTTTT
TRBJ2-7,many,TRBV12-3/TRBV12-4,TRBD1,CASSLGPGQGAFGQYF,TGTGCCAGCAGTTTAGGTCCGGGACAGGGGGCCTTCGGGCAGTACTTC
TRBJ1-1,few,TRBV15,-,CATSRGENTEAFF,TGTGCCACCAGCAGAGGGGAGAACACTGAAGCTTTCTTT
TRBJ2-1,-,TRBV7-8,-,CASSLERITSYNEQFF,TGTGCCAGCAGCTTAGAGAGGATTACCTCCTACAATGAGCAGTTCTTC
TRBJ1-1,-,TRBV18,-,CASSVRVVRTEAFF,TGTGCCAGCTCAGTCAGGGTTGTTCGCACTGAAGCTTTCTTT
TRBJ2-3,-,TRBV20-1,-,CSAKEGTSTDTQYF,TGCAGTGCTAAAGAGGGAACGAGCACAGATACGCAGTATTTT
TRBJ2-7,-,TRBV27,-,CASSLSSMVGSTFHYEQYF,TGTGCCAGCAGTTTATCCTCGATGGTAGGCTCTACCTTCCACTACGAGCAGTACTTC
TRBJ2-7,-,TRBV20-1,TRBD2,CSADIQLGLAGYEQYF,TGCAGTGCTGATATCCAACTTGGACTAGCGGGCTACGAGCAGTACTTC
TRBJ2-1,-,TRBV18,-,CASSPGVGNEQFF,TGTGCCAGCTCACCGGGAGTGGGGAATGAGCAGTTCTTC
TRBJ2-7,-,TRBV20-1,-,CSARPLVLPGSYEQYF,TGCAGTGCTAGGCCCCTGGTCCTCCCAGGCTCCTACGAGCAGTACTTC
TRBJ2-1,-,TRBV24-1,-,CATSEPAERAYNEQFF,TGTGCCACCAGTGAGCCGGCGGAGAGGGCCTACAATGAGCAGTTCTTC
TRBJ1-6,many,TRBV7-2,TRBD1,CASSLAGQGDNSPLHF,TGTGCCAGCAGCTTAGCGGGACAGGGGGATAATTCACCCCTCCACTTT
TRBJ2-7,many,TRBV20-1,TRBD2,CSARDFGSGREQYF,TGCAGTGCTAGAGATTTTGGTAGCGGGCGCGAGCAGTACTTC
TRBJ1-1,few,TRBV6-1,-,CASSEPGQLTEAFF,TGTGCCAGCAGTGAACCTGGACAGTTGACTGAAGCTTTCTTT
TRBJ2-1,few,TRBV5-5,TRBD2,CASGVGGSSYNEQFF,TGTGCCAGCGGGGTGGGGGGGAGCTCCTACAATGAGCAGTTCTTC
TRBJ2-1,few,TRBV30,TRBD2,CAWWRGGPYNEQFF,TGTGCCTGGTGGCGGGGGGGTCCCTACAATGAGCAGTTCTTC
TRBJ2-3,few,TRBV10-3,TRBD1,CAIWTGETDTQYF,TGTGCCATTTGGACAGGGGAGACAGATACGCAGTATTTT
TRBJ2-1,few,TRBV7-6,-,CASSEQGGGYNEQFF,TGTGCCAGCAGCGAACAGGGTGGTGGGTACAATGAGCAGTTCTTC